This T cell receptor (beta chain) was observed in a study of CD8 T cells in Susac syndrome. This clonotype was counted a single time. The CDR3 consists of 15 residues. J gave up 1 base and V 5 bases, and 8 bases lay outside the gene matches. Germline loops: CDR1 DFQATT, CDR2 SNEGSKA (reference sequence). After extraction with the RNeasy kit, roughly 0.45 to 1 ug of the RNA was reverse transcribed using random hexamers. Each CDR3 protein gets one entry after TCRdb re-called the immunoSEQ multiplex PCR reads with MiXCR. This repertoire shows about 150,000 distinct CDR3 sequences, around 95% found once; its top ten account for roughly 0.21%.

Sample: CD8+ T cells from PBMCs. The chain uses TRBV20-1 and TRBJ2-1, with 7 bases matching TRBD1. The sequence derives from a human donor with multiple sclerosis. The CDR3 DNA follows: TGCAGTGCTTTAGACAGGGAGAAGTCCTACAATGAGCAGTTCTTC. Its translation: CSALDREKSYNEQFF.